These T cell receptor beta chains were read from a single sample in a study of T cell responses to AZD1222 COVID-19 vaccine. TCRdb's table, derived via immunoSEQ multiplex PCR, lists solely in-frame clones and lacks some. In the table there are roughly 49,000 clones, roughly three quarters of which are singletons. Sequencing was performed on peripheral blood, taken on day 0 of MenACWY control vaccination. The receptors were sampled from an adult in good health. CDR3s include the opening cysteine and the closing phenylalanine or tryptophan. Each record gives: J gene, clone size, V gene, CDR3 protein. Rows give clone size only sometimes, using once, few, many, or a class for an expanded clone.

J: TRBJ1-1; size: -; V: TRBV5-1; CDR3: CASSLGEGGSNTEAFF
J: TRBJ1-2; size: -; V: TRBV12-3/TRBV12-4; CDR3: CASSFGENYGYTF
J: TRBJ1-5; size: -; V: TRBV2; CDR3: CASRTGAVNQPQHF
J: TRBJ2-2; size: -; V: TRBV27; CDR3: CASSLSQSELFF
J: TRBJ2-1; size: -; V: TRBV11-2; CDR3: CASSLVVRSYNEQFF
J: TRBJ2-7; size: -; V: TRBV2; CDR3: CASNYGQGKGEQYF
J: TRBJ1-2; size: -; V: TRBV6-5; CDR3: CASSYGRTPNYGYTF
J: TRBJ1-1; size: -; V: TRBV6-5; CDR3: CASRGQGALNTEAFF
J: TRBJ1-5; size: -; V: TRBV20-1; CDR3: CSASFGTGEQPQHF
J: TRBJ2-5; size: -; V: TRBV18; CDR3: CASSPLPQQGQETQYF
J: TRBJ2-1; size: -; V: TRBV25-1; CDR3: CASSLIGQGGDEQFF
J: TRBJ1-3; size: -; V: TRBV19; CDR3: CASSSAGNTIYF
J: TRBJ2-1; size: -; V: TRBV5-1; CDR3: CASRGGASGLVQFF
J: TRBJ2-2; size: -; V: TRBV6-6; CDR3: CASSGDRVGELFF
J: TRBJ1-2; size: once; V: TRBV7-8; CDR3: CASSYRDGAYTF
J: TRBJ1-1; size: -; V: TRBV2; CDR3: CASSLSNTEAFF
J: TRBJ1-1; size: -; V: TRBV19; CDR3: CASTRRAGLNEAFF
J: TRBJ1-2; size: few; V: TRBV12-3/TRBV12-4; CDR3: CASTLNADGYTF
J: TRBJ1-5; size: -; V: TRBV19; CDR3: CASSIRDRGQQPQHF
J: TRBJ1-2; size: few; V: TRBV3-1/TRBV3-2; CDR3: CASSQDPLYGYTF
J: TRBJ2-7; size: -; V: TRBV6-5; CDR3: CASMSSFGTVYEQYF
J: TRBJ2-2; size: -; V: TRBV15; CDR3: CATSRDFIGVAGELFF
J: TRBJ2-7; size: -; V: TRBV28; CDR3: CASSFGQFLAYEQYF
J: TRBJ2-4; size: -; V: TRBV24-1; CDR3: CATSETSGAKNIQYF
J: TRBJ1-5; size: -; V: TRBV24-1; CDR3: CATSPGTGAYSNQPQHF
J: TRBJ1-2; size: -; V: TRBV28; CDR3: CASSLGSMDYTF
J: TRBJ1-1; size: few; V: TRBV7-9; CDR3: CASSLYDMKTEAFF
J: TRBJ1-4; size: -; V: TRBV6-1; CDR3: CASSDLWVEQGDEKLFF
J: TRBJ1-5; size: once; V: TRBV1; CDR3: CTSSQPADRVNYSNQPQHF
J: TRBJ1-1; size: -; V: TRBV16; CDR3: CASSQFSQRQTNTEAFF
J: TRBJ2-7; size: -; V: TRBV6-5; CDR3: CASTGTGGDEQYF
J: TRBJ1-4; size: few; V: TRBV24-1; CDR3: CATGRQGVREKLFF
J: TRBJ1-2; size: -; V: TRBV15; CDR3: CATSRDSGRANYDYTF
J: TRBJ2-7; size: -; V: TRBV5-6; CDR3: CASSSPTQYEQYF
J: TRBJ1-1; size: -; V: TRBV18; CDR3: CASSPPEGYTEAFF
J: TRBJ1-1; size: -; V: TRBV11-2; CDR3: CASSSTGSEAFF
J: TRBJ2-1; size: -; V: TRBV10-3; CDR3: CAITKTSFSSDEQFF
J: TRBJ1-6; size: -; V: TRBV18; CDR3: CASSPTRTLGNSPLHF
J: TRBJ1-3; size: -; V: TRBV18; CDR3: CASSSTRLDSGNTIYF
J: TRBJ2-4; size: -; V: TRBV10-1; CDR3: CASSESSDIQYF
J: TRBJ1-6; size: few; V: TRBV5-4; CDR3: CASSKESSYNSPLHF
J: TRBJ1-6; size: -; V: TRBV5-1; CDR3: CASSPQAFSYNSPLHF
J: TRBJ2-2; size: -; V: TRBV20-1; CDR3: CSASRLAAGTGELFF
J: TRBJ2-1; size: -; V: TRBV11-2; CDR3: CASSLAAPGSSYNEQFF
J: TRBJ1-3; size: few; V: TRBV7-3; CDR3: CASSLRYLRRNTIYF
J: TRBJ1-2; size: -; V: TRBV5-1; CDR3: CASSGGGAANYGYTF
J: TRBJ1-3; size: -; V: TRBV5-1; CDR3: CASSLDRSNTIYF
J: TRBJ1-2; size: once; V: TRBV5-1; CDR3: CASSWGTAAGYTF
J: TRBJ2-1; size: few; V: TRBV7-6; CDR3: CASSLGAGGGNEQFF
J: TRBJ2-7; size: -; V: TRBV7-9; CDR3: CASRIAGGPGEQYF
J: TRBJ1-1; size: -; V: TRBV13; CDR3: CASSPRGQKNTEAFF
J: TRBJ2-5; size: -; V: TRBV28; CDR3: CASSSSPESGQKYF